Described below is a single T cell receptor beta chain sequence and its context. Its antigen is as yet unknown. This sample was included in a study of lymphopenia after photon versus proton radiotherapy. TCRdb's table, derived via immunoSEQ multiplex PCR, lists solely in-frame clones and lacks some. The table lists about 70,000 clones, around 92% of them singletons. Whole-study findings and limits: Photon-treated patients lost naive T cells and TCR diversity; proton-treated stayed stable. Oligoclonal CD8+ Temra expansion after nadir drove photon patients' diversity drop.

The clonotype comes from a woman in her thirties or forties with cholangiocarcinoma. The sequenced sample was peripheral blood, obtained from a patient treated with photon-based radiotherapy.

The DNA of the CDR3 is TGTGCCAGCAGCGAGGATCCTGACTTGAGTGAGCAGTTCTTC. Its protein is CASSEDPDLSEQFF. This sequence joins TRBV25-1 and TRBJ2-1, with D uncertain. The CDR3 covers 14 residues. Trimming pared 6 bases from V and 9 bases from J, leaving 18 bases between. Germline V lookup: CDR1 MGHDK, CDR2 SYGVNS.